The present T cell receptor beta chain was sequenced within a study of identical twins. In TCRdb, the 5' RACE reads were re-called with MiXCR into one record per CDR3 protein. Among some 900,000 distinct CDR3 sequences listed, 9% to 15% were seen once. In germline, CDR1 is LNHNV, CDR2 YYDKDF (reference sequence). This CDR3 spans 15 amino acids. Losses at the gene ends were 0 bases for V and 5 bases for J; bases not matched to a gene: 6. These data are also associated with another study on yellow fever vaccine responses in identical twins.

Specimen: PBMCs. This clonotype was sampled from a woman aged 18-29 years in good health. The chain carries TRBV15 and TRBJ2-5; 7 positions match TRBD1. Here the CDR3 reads CATSRELDRAETQYF. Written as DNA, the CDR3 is TGTGCCACCAGCAGAGAGCTAGACAGGGCGGAGACCCAGTACTTC. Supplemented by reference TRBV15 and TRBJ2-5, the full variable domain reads DAMVIQNPRYQVTQFGKPVTLSCSQTLNHNVMYWYQQKSSQAPKLLFHYYDKDFNNEADTPDNFQSRRPNTSFCFLDIRSPGLGDTAMYLCATSRELDRAETQYFGPGTRLLVL.